Below, 5 T cell receptor beta chains from the same sample are listed, as sequenced in a study of cytomegalovirus exposure and HLA in healthy donors. Primers for the PCR totalled 60 Vbeta and 13 Jbeta. Clones were read by immunoSEQ multiplex PCR, and TCRdb kept only the in-frame ones, dropping some. This sample carries about 110,000 clones, around 70% of them seen once, and the ten largest clones take approximately 5.4%. Material: PBMCs. Receptors were obtained from a woman aged 70-85 years in good health and CMV-seropositive.

V and J are TRBV15 and TRBJ1-4; a weak D match, TRBD1 (6 bases). The CDR3 contains 15 residues. V was clipped by 5 bases and J by 10 bases, with 20 bases between them. Germline V CDR1 and CDR2: LNHNV, YYDKDF (reference sequence). The CDR3, as DNA: TGTGCCACCAGCTTGGGATCGCAGGGGATCGGAAAACTGTTTTTT. The encoded protein is CATSLGSQGIGKLFF.

This clone turned up a few times. J is TRBJ1-2 and V is TRBV5-8; D is possibly TRBD1 (5 bases). The germline V and J ends were trimmed by 4 bases and 4 bases, with 17 bases remaining between them. Germline V gene sequence: CDR1 SGHTS, CDR2 YDEGEE. The CDR3 runs to 15 residues. The CDR3 protein is CASSPRRGATYGYTF. The CDR3, as DNA: TGTGCCAGCAGCCCCCGGAGGGGCGCCACCTATGGCTACACCTTC.

V usage is TRBV7-2 and J usage is TRBJ1-2; TRBD1 might be the D (6 bases). Deletions cut 0 bases from V and 2 bases from J, with 10 bases between. Germline V CDR1 and CDR2: SGHTA, FQGNSA. This CDR3 comprises 15 residues. This CDR3 reads CASSLASGVNYGYTF. CDR3 sequence (DNA): TGTGCCAGCAGCTTAGCGTCAGGGGTGAACTATGGCTACACCTTC.

The sample holds a few counts of this clone. V gene TRBV6-1 combines with J gene TRBJ1-2; tentative D call: TRBD1 (5 bases). The CDR3 contains 14 residues. Germline V gives CDR1 MNHNS, CDR2 SASEGT. V lost 2 bases to trimming and J lost 4 bases, with 11 bases between them. The CDR3 sequence: CASSELRQLYGYTF. The CDR3 DNA follows: TGTGCCAGCAGTGAACTTCGACAGCTCTATGGCTACACCTTC.

This sequence joins TRBV6-1 and TRBJ1-5; no clear D. CDR1 and CDR2 (germline): MNHNS, SASEGT. V shed 4 bases and J shed 8 bases, with 18 bases lying between them. The CDR3 runs to 15 residues. The CDR3 loop is CASSALRNQEEPQHF. In DNA form, the CDR3 reads TGTGCCAGCAGTGCTCTCCGTAACCAAGAGGAGCCCCAGCATTTT.